What follows describes a single TCR beta chain. Germline loops: CDR1 SGDLS, CDR2 YYNGEE. The CDR3 extends over 16 amino acids. The junction had 5 bases not matched to a gene; V was cut back by 0 bases and J by 2 bases. The sample comes from a study of blood T cell repertoires in COVID-19. As for the study in general: T cells, B-cell-depleted T cells, or PBMCs supplied cDNA or gDNA.

The age range of participants was about 18 to 90 years, with residence in about two dozen US areas. Donors in Cohort 3 counted as recovered after two negative PCRs, clearance, or symptom resolution. Data came from immunoSEQ multiplex PCR; TCRdb stores just in-frame clones and leaves some out. The repertoire holds around 230,000 clones, with about 88% as singletons. The chain uses TRBV9 and TRBJ2-5, with 9 bases lining up with TRBD2. This TCR was recovered from a woman aged 25 to 39 who had recovered from COVID-19. Specimen: PBMCs or T cells enriched from blood (not recorded which). The CDR3 region is CASSVGTSDIQETQYF. The DNA for the CDR3 is TGTGCCAGCAGCGTAGGGACTAGCGACATACAAGAGACCCAGTACTTC.